This TCR beta chain comes out of a study of PD-L1 blockade in urothelial cancer (dated by TCRdb to the late 2010s). As for the study more broadly: All patients started therapy at some point between 2014 and 2016 and received atezolizumab 1,200 mg intravenously every 3 weeks. Pretreatment tumor samples, along with matched peripheral blood collected serially before and after atezolizumab treatment, underwent TCR sequencing. Pretreatment blood TCR-seq was available for around 29 patients, at least one posttreatment blood collection was obtained for about 24 patients, and tumor TCR-seq was available for about 24 patients. Some ten patients reached durable clinical benefit, while around 19 patients did not. Progression-free survival longer than 6 months counted as durable clinical benefit, and TCR features were additionally tested against both progression-free and overall survival. Blood samples were analyzed at 3 weeks after treatment start (second dose) and at 6 weeks after treatment start. About 90% of the roughly 29 patients were identified as males with urothelial cancer of bladder origin, and a prior smoking history was reported by 18 of 29 patients. The study, an exploratory multi-omic analysis, examined somatic, immune and clinical correlates of response to PD-L1 blockade with atezolizumab in urothelial cancer. In the same patients, whole exome sequencing and RNA sequencing of pretreatment tumors were performed in addition to TCR sequencing. Patients had an ECOG performance status of 0 or 1 and had received between 0 and 3 prior chemotherapy regimens. A median of about 150,000 T cells and 80,000 to 100,000 unique TCRs was obtained from blood samples, and a median clonality of approximately 0.08 was observed. What the work shows at the level of the full study, not this receptor alone: Because the sample size was small (n ≈ 31) and many of the analyses were exploratory, the results are meant to be hypothesis-generating. Greater expansion of tumor-associated TCR clones in peripheral blood 3 weeks after the start of treatment was observed in patients with durable benefit (n of about 21, p = 0.022). A pretreatment peripheral blood TCR clonality below the median was linked to improved progression-free and overall survival.

This clone occurred once. Its antigen remains undetermined. No base-level quality is on record; no much larger clone is a single base apart. The cohort included 25 to 30 patients with locally advanced or metastatic urothelial carcinoma who were treated at Memorial Sloan Kettering on a trial protocol. Peripheral blood mononuclear cells were collected from each patient pretreatment and during treatment, giving between 1 and 8 total time points per patient. The Qiagen DNeasy Blood extraction kit was used to purify genomic DNA from total PBMCs and tumor samples. PBMCs were collected pretreatment and during treatment and were isolated and stored as previously described. Counted from cysteine to phenylalanine, this CDR3 has 15 amino acids. Of all the DNA, just the CDR3 is kept, 45 bases in frame from base 1. CDR1 and CDR2, per the germline V gene (reference sequence), are LNHDA and SQIVND. V is pared back by 2 bases and J by 1 base, with 9 bases lying between the germline termini.

Synthetic TCR analog templates were spiked into each PCR so that absolute template abundance could be estimated from read counts. The immunoSEQ assay used bias-controlled V and J gene primers to amplify TCRbeta CDR3 regions from genomic DNA. Sequencing of rearranged TCRbeta segments was done at approximately 20X coverage. Per the source publication's procedure: Clustering was used to correct sequencing errors, and CDR3s were annotated against IMGT to assign V, D and J genes. Out-of-frame and stop-codon sequences were excluded, and only productive TCRbeta rearrangements were used in downstream analyses. Clonality was computed as one minus Shannon entropy normalized by the log of the number of unique productive sequences. Fisher's exact test with Benjamini-Hochberg correction, at a threshold of adjusted p below 0.01, was used to find clones that differed between time points or between blood and tumor. Imported from immuneACCESS, the table was reduced by TCRdb to in-frame sequences with V and J called. These copies leave out some clones; in studies compared against another copy, an unresolved V gene accounts for under half, and the cause of the remainder is not known. That table furnishes V, J and clone size, whereas the DNA furnished D and trimming. This sample lists tens of thousands of clones; 90% to 95% were detected once. The top ten clonotypes cover 8.5% to 9.5% of the sample.

The input for sequencing was PBMCs, taken around atezolizumab (anti-PD-L1) treatment. The receptor was derived from a man between 60 and 75 years old with urothelial cancer. The rearrangement joined TRBV19 to TRBJ1-5, with TRBD1 as a weak D call on 6 bases. The DNA sequence reads TGTGCCAGTAGTATAATGGGACACAGCAATCAGCCCCAGCATTTT. This codes for CASSIMGHSNQPQHF.